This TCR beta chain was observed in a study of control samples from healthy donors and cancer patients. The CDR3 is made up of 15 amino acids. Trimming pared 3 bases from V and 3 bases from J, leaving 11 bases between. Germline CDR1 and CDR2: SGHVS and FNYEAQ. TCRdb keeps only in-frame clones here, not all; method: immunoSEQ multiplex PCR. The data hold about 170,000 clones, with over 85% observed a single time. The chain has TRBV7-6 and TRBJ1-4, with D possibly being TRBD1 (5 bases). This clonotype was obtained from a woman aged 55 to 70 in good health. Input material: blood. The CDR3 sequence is CASSFPGQSNEKLFF. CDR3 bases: TGTGCCAGCAGCTTTCCGGGGCAGTCTAATGAAAAACTGTTTTTT.